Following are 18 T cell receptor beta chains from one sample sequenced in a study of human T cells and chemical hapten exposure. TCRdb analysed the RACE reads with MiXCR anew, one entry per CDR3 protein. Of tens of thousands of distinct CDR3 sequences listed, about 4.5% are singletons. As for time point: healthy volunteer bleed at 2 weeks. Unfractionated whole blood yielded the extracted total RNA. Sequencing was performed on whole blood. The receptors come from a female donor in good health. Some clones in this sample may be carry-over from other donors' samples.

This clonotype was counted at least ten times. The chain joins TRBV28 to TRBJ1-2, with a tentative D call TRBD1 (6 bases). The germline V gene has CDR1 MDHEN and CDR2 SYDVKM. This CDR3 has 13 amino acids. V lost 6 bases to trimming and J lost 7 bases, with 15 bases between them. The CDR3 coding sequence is TGTGCCAGCAGGGAGGGACAAGTTGGTGGCTACACCTTC. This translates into CASREGQVGGYTF.

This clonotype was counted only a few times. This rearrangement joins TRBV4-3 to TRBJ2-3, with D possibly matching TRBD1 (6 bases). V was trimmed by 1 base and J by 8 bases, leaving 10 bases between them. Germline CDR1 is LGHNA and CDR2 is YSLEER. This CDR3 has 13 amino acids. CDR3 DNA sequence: TGCGCCAGCAGCCAAGCAATAGGGGGTACGCAGTATTTT. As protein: CASSQAIGGTQYF.

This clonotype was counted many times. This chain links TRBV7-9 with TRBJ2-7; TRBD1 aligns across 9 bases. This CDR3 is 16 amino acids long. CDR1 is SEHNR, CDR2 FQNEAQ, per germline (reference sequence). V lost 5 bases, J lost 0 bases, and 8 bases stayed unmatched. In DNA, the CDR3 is TGTGCCAGCAGCCCGGGTCCGGGACAGGGCTCCTACGAGCAGTACTTC. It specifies CASSPGPGQGSYEQYF.

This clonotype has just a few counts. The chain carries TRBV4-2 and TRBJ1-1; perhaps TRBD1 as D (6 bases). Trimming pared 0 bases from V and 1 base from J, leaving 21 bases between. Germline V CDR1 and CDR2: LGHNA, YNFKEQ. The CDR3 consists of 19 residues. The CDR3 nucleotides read TGTGCCAGCAGCCAAGATACCAGGGGACGGGCCTCCTCGAACACTGAAGCTTTCTTT. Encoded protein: CASSQDTRGRASSNTEAFF.

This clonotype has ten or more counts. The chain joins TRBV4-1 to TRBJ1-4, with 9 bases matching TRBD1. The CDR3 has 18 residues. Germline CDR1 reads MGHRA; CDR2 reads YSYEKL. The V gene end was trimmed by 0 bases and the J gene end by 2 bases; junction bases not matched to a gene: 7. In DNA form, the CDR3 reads TGCGCCAGCAGCCAAGACCCCCGGGACAGGGAGACTAATGAAAAACTGTTTTTT. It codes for CASSQDPRDRETNEKLFF.

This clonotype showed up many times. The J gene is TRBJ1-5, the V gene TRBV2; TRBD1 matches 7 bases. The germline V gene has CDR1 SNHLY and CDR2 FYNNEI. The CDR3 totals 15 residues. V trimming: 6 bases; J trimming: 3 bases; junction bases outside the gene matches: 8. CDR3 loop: CASSDDRAFNQPQHF. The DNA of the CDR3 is TGTGCCAGCAGCGATGACAGGGCATTCAATCAGCCCCAGCATTTT.

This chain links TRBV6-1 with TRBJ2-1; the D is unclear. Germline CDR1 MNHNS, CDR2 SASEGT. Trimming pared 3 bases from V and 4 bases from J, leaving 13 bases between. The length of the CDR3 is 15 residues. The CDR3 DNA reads TGTGCCAGCAGTGATAAGATGTCGGAGTACAATGAGCAGTTCTTC. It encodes CASSDKMSEYNEQFF.

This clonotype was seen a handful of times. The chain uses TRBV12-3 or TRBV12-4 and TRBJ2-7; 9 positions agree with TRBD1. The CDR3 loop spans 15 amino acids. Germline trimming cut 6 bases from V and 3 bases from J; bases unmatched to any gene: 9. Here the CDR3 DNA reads TGTGCCAGCAGCACTACCGGGACAGGGATCTACGAGCAGTACTTC. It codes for CASSTTGTGIYEQYF.

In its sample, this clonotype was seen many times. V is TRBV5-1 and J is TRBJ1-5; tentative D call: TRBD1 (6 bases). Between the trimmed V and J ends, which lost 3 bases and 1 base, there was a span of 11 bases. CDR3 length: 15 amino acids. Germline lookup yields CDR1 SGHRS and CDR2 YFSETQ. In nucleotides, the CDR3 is TGCGCCAGCAGCTCCTCCGGACAGAGCAATCAGCCCCAGCATTTT. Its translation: CASSSSGQSNQPQHF.

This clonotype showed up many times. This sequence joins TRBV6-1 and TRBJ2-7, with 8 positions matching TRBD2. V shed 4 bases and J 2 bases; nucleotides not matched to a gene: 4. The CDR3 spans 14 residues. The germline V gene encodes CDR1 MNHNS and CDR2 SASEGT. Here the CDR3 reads CASSVERGTYEQYF. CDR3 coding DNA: TGTGCCAGCAGTGTGGAGCGGGGGACCTACGAGCAGTACTTC.

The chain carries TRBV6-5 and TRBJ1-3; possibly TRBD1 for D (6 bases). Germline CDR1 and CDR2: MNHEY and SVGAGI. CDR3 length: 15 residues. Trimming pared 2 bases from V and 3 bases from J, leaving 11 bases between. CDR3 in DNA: TGTGCCAGCAGTTACCGGGGGGCTCTTGGAAACACCATATATTTT. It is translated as CASSYRGALGNTIYF.

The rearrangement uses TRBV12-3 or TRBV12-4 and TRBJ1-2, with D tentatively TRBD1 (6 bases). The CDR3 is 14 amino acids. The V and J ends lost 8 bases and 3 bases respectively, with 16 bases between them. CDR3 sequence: CASAWGQSYYGYTF. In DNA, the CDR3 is TGTGCCAGCGCATGGGGGCAGTCGTACTATGGCTACACCTTC.

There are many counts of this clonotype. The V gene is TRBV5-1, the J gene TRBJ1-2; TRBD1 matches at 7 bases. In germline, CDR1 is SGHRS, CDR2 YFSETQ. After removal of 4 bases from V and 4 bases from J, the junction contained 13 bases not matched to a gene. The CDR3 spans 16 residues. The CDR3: CASSMKPGQRSYGYTF. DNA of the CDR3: TGCGCCAGCAGCATGAAACCGGGACAGAGGTCCTATGGCTACACCTTC.

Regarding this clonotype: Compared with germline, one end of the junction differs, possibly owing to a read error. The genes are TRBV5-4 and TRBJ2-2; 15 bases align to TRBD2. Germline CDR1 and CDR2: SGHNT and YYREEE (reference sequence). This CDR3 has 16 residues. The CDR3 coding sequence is TGTGCCAGCAGCGTGCTTCGGACTAGCGGGGGGGGGGAACTGTTTTTT. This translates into CASSVLRTSGGGELFF.

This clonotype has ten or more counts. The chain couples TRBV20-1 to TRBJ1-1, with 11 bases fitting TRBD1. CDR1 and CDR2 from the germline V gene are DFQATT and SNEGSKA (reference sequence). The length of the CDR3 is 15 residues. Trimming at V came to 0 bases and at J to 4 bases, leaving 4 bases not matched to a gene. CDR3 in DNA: TGCAGTGCTAGAGATCCGGGACAGGGGGGCACTGAAGCTTTCTTT. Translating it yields CSARDPGQGGTEAFF.

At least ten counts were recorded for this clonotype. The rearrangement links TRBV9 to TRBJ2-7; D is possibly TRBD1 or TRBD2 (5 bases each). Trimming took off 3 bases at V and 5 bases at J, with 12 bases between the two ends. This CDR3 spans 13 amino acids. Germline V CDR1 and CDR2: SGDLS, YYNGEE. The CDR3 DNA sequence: TGTGCCAGCAGCGGGACGGGGCACAACGAGCAGTACTTC. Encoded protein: CASSGTGHNEQYF.

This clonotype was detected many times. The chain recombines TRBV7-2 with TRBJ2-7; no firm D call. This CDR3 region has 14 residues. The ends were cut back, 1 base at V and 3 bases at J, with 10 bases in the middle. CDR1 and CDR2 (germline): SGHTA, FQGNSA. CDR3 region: CASSLVARLYEQYF. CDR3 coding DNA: TGTGCCAGCAGCTTAGTTGCACGACTCTACGAGCAGTACTTC.

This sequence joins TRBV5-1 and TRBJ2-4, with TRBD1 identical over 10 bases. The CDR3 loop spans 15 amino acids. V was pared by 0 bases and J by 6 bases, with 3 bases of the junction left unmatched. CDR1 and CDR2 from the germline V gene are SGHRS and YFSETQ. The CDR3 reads CASSLVGQGGNIQYF. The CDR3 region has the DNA TGCGCCAGCAGCTTGGTCGGACAGGGGGGAAACATTCAGTACTTC.